Presented here are 18 T cell receptor beta chains from one specimen sequenced in a study of blood T cell repertoires in COVID-19. Profiled with immunoSEQ multiplex PCR; TCRdb holds only in-frame clones, not every one. The repertoire includes more than 200,000 clones, about nine tenths of them detected once, and less than 4% sits in the top ten. Sequencing was performed on PBMCs or T cells enriched from blood (not recorded which). The receptors here all came from a young woman with acute COVID-19.

This clone appeared once. This chain links TRBV7-9 with TRBJ1-6; D gene ambiguous. The CDR3 extends over 15 amino acids. CDR1 and CDR2 from the germline V gene are SEHNR and FQNEAQ (reference sequence). The V and J ends lost 7 bases and 4 bases respectively, with 14 bases between them. In DNA form, the CDR3 reads TGTGCCAGCAATCCATTGACACTTTATAATTCACCCCTCCACTTT. It encodes CASNPLTLYNSPLHF.

This chain links TRBV7-9 with TRBJ2-1; 15 bases line up with TRBD2. V was clipped by 4 bases and J by 8 bases; unmatched bases: 6. In germline, CDR1 is SEHNR, CDR2 FQNEAQ (reference sequence). There are 16 residues in the CDR3. CDR3 coding DNA: TGTGCCAGCAGCTCCGGACTAGCGGGGGGGCTCGATGAGCAGTTCTTC. This gives the protein CASSSGLAGGLDEQFF.

This sequence joins TRBV3-1 (or the pseudogene TRBV3-2) and TRBJ1-5, with 8 nucleotides matching TRBD1. Germline V gene data show CDR1 as LGHDT and CDR2 as YNNKEL (reference sequence). Unmatched junction bases numbered 4, after V lost 1 base and J lost 5 bases. The CDR3 contains 15 residues. Here the CDR3 DNA reads TGTGCCAGCAGCCAAGGGCAGGGGGCTTATCAGCCCCAGCATTTT. This encodes CASSQGQGAYQPQHF.

The rearrangement links TRBV30 to TRBJ2-2; TRBD1 matches 8 bases. Trimming at V came to 0 bases and at J to 0 bases, leaving 6 bases not matched to a gene. The CDR3 totals 17 residues. Germline-derived CDR1 and CDR2 are GTSNPN and SVGIG (reference sequence). In nucleotides, the CDR3 is TGTGCCTGGAGTGTACGGTGGACAGGGCCGAACACCGGGGAGCTGTTTTTT. Protein product: CAWSVRWTGPNTGELFF. The complete variable domain, with remaining parts taken from reference TRBV30 and TRBJ2-2, reads SQTIHQWPATLVQPVGSPLSLECTVEGTSNPNLYWYRQAAGRGLQLLFYSVGIGQISSEVPQNLSASRPQDRQFILSSKKLLLSDSGFYLCAWSVRWTGPNTGELFFGEGSRLTVL.

This chain uses TRBV28 with TRBJ2-1; possibly TRBD2 for D (6 bases). Trimming removed 1 base at V and 2 bases at J, with 9 bases between. CDR3 length equals 15 residues. Germline-derived CDR1 and CDR2 are MDHEN and SYDVKM. The CDR3 region is CASSLSRGTYNEQFF. The CDR3 DNA is TGTGCCAGCAGTTTATCGCGGGGAACCTACAATGAGCAGTTCTTC.

The chain joins TRBV19 to TRBJ1-2; D unresolved. V lost 4 bases and J lost 3, with 18 bases in between. The CDR3 loop spans 16 amino acids. Germline V gene lookup returns CDR1 LNHDA and CDR2 SQIVND (reference sequence). The CDR3 region has the DNA TGTGCCAGTAGTAAAGCTCGAGAGGGCAGATACTATGGCTACACCTTC. This gives the protein CASSKAREGRYYGYTF.

This rearrangement joins TRBV18 to TRBJ2-5, with TRBD2 as a possible D gene (5 bases). Germline values: CDR1 KGHSH, CDR2 LQKENI. Trimming removed 4 bases from V and 4 bases from J, with 16 bases in between. The CDR3 consists of 15 residues. CDR3 sequence (DNA): TGTGCCAGCTCACTTGCCCTAGCATCCATAGAGACCCAGTACTTC. It is translated as CASSLALASIETQYF.

A few counts support this clone. The chain uses TRBV27 and TRBJ1-5, with D possibly being TRBD1 (6 bases). V was pared by 5 bases and J by 3 bases, with 17 bases between. Per the germline V gene, CDR1 is MNHEY and CDR2 is SMNVEV (reference sequence). There are 16 residues in the CDR3. The CDR3: CASSPNMAGVNQPQHF. The DNA of the CDR3 is TGTGCCAGCAGTCCCAACATGGCAGGGGTCAATCAGCCCCAGCATTTT.

This clone occurred a few times. The V gene is TRBV11-2, the J gene TRBJ2-7, with 7 bases that match TRBD1. J lost 4 bases, V lost 5 bases, and 8 bases had no gene match. This CDR3 has 14 amino acids. CDR1 is SGHAT, CDR2 FQNNGV, per germline. The CDR3 protein is CASSRTGNRYEQYF. In DNA, the CDR3 is TGTGCCAGCAGCCGGACAGGTAATAGGTACGAGCAGTACTTC.

The chain combines TRBV4-3 with TRBJ1-6; D gene uncertain. Germline V gene lookup returns CDR1 LGHNA and CDR2 YSLEER. The CDR3 length is 16 residues. Trimming stripped 0 bases from V and 4 bases from J, with 10 bases between. The CDR3 nucleotides are TGCGCCAGCAGCCAAGATTGGGGAGGTTATAATTCACCCCTCCACTTT. It translates to CASSQDWGGYNSPLHF.

The chain has TRBV6-5 and TRBJ2-7, with 8 bases lining up with TRBD1. V was pared by 3 bases and J by 7 bases, with 5 bases of the junction left unmatched. The CDR3 is 13 residues long. Per germline, CDR1 MNHEY and CDR2 SVGAGI. For the CDR3, the DNA is TGTGCCAGCAGTTATCAGGGGGCGGAGGAGCAGTACTTC. It specifies CASSYQGAEEQYF.

V usage is TRBV29-1 and J usage is TRBJ1-4; a weak D match, TRBD1 (6 bases). V was clipped by 5 bases and J by 3 bases, with 13 bases between them. The CDR3 is 14 amino acids. CDR1 and CDR2 (germline): SQVTM, ANQGSEA. This chain's CDR3 is CSVLDRPSNEKLFF. The CDR3 coding sequence is TGCAGCGTTCTCGACAGGCCGTCTAATGAAAAACTGTTTTTT.

The rearrangement joins TRBV30 to TRBJ1-6; 8 bases are shared with TRBD1. Germline CDR1 GTSNPN, CDR2 SVGIG (reference sequence). Trimming took 8 bases from V and 4 from J; bases not matched to a gene: 7. CDR3 length: 14 residues. In nucleotides, the CDR3 is TGTGCCAGGAAGACAGGGGAATATAATTCACCCCTCCACTTT. Translation gives CARKTGEYNSPLHF.

The V call is TRBV2, the J call TRBJ2-2; 9 bases match TRBD2. The CDR3 is 16 amino acids. The ends lost 2 bases at V and 7 bases at J; junction bases unmatched: 8. The germline gives CDR1 SNHLY, CDR2 FYNNEI. CDR3 DNA: TGTGCCAGCAGTGAATCTAGCGGGGCTGGGGGCGGGGAGCTGTTTTTT. It codes for CASSESSGAGGGELFF.

The rearrangement joins TRBV18 to TRBJ1-4; the D is unclear. Germline CDR1 is KGHSH and CDR2 is LQKENI. The CDR3 is 13 amino acids. V was clipped by 4 bases and J by 6 bases, with 9 bases between them. The CDR3 region has the DNA TGTGCCAGCTCACGGCGGGCTGATGAAAAACTGTTTTTT. This encodes CASSRRADEKLFF.

The chain couples TRBV18 to TRBJ2-6; unclear D gene. Germline V CDR1 and CDR2: KGHSH, LQKENI. CDR3 size: 15 residues. The V end lost 2 bases, the J end lost 4 bases, and 9 bases lay between the germline ends. The CDR3 nucleotides are TGTGCCAGCTCACCAGAGACTTCCGGGGCCAACGTCCTGACTTTC. Translated: CASSPETSGANVLTF. Full variable domain (missing parts from reference TRBV18 and TRBJ2-6): NAGVMQNPRHLVRRRGQEARLRCSPMKGHSHVYWYRQLPEEGLKFMVYLQKENIIDESGMPKERFSAEFPKEGPSILRIQQVVRGDSAAYFCASSPETSGANVLTFGAGSRLTVL.

This chain uses TRBV6-5 with TRBJ1-4; D remains unclear. This CDR3 spans 14 amino acids. V shed 2 bases and J shed 5 bases, with 9 bases lying between them. Germline CDR1 and CDR2: MNHEY and SVGAGI. The CDR3 loop reads CASSYEGSNEKLFF. CDR3 coding DNA: TGTGCCAGCAGTTACGAGGGAAGCAATGAAAAACTGTTTTTT.

In this sample, this clone turned up a few times. The chain uses TRBV4-3 and TRBJ2-3; 9 bases are shared with TRBD2. The V gene's germline CDR1 is LGHNA and CDR2 YSLEER. CDR3 length equals 16 residues. Trimming at V came to 0 bases and at J to 4 bases, leaving 5 bases not matched to a gene. The CDR3, as DNA: TGCGCCAGCAGCCAAGAATTTCGCGGGGGGGCAGATACGCAGTATTTT. Amino acids: CASSQEFRGGADTQYF.